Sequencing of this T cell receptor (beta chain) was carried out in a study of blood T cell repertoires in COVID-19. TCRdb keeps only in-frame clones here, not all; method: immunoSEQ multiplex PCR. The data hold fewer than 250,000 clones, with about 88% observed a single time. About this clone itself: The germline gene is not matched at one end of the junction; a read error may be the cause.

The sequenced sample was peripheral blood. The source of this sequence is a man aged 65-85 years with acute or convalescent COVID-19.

CDR3 sequence: CSAGGGSQQTQYF. The CDR3 coding sequence is TGCAGCGCTGGGGGAGGTTCCCAACAGACCCAGTACTTC. This sequence joins TRBV29-1 and TRBJ2-5, with a tentative D call TRBD2 (6 bases). Germline V gene sequence: CDR1 SQVTM, CDR2 ANQGSEA. CDR3 size: 13 residues. Looking up the rest from reference TRBV29-1 and TRBJ2-5 gives the full variable domain: SAVISQKPSRDICQRGTSLTIQCQVDSQVTMMFWYRQQPGQSLTLIATANQGSEATYESGFVIDKFPISRPNLTFSTLTVSNMSPEDSSIYLCSAGGGSQQTQYFGPGTRLLVL.